This is a list of T cell receptor beta chains from one sample in a study of metastatic and nonmetastatic thyroid tumors. TCRdb re-called clones via MiXCR from the PCR reads. In the table there are approximately 12,000 clones, 31% of which are singletons. Sequencing used tumor tissue. These receptors all stem from a male donor with papillary thyroid cancer or a benign thyroid nodule (not recorded which). Some clones in this sample may be carry-over from other donors' samples. The CDR3 runs from the conserved cysteine through the conserved F or W. A D gene is named only where the DNA matches it firmly. Clone size appears in some rows only: once, few, many, or a class for an expanded clone.

>TRBJ1-2|TRBD1|TRBV6-1|.
CASTKGVGGSYGFTF
TGTGCCAGCACCAAAGGTGTAGGGGGCAGTTATGGGTTCACCTTC
>TRBJ2-2|TRBD1|TRBV19|medium-sized
CASSMRGYRGTNTGELFF
TGTGCCAGTAGTATGCGGGGTTACAGGGGGACGAACACCGGGGAGCTGTTTTTT
>TRBJ1-1|.|TRBV19|many
CASSIMGAVTEAFF
TGTGCCAGTAGTATTATGGGGGCTGTCACTGAAGCTTTCTTT
>TRBJ2-7|TRBD1|TRBV14|.
CASSRGTGGEQYF
TGTGCCAGCAGCCGTGGGACAGGGGGCGAGCAGTACTTC
>TRBJ2-1|.|TRBV20-1|medium-sized
CSTRSTSWNEQFF
TGCAGTACGCGGTCTACCTCCTGGAATGAGCAGTTCTTC
>TRBJ1-1|TRBD1|TRBV7-9|.
CASSSRQGIGTEAFF
TGTGCCAGCAGCTCGAGACAGGGGATAGGGACTGAAGCTTTCTTT
>TRBJ1-2|TRBD1|TRBV20-1|medium-sized
CSAMTGGATIYGYTF
TGCAGTGCTATGACAGGGGGCGCAACGATTTATGGCTACACCTTC
>TRBJ1-3|.|TRBV15|few
CATSRRGSGNTIYF
TGTGCCACCAGCAGGCGGGGAAGTGGAAACACCATATATTTT
>TRBJ2-2|.|TRBV18|.
CASSRDLNTGELFF
TGTGCCAGCTCACGGGATTTAAACACCGGGGAGCTGTTTTTT
>TRBJ1-1|TRBD1|TRBV6-4|many
CASSDRATGGRTEAFF
TGTGCCAGCAGTGACCGAGCGACAGGGGGGAGAACTGAAGCTTTCTTT
>TRBJ1-3|.|TRBV6-5|.
CASSYGPGQGSTIYF
TGTGCCAGCAGTTACGGGCCCGGGCAAGGAAGCACCATATATTTT
>TRBJ2-3|TRBD2|TRBV19|few
CATTPSGRLADTQYF
TGTGCCACTACTCCTAGCGGGAGGCTGGCAGATACGCAGTATTTT
>TRBJ2-1|.|TRBV6-4|few
CASSDSEGSSNEQFF
TGTGCCAGCAGTGACTCGGAGGGCAGCAGCAATGAGCAGTTCTTC